The rows below give T cell receptor beta chains drawn from one sample of a study of T cell responses to AZD1222 COVID-19 vaccine. Profiled with immunoSEQ multiplex PCR; TCRdb holds only in-frame clones, not every one. The sample comprises more than 150,000 clones, 87% of which are singletons, and about 3% rests with the top ten. The specimen comprised peripheral blood, sampled on day 0 of MenACWY control vaccination. These receptors were taken from an adult in good health. CDR3s include the opening cysteine and the closing phenylalanine or tryptophan. The order of the fields is D gene, V gene, clone size, J gene, CDR3 DNA, CDR3 protein. A D gene is named only where the DNA matches it firmly. Clone size, where shown, is once, few, many, or a class for clones that have expanded.

NA	TRBV13	NA	TRBJ2-6	TGTGCCAGCAGCTTAGAGGTAGTGAGCTCTGGGGCCAACGTCCTGACTTTC	CASSLEVVSSGANVLTF
NA	TRBV6-6	NA	TRBJ1-2	TGTGCCAGCAGTCCCGGGAGTAACTATGGCTACACCTTC	CASSPGSNYGYTF
NA	TRBV30	NA	TRBJ2-7	TGTGCCTGGAGTGTAAAGCCTGGAGCCGAGCAGTACTTC	CAWSVKPGAEQYF
NA	TRBV10-2	once	TRBJ2-2	TGCGCCAGCCAGCCAGGGGACGGGGAGCTGTTTTTT	CASQPGDGELFF
NA	TRBV3-1/TRBV3-2	NA	TRBJ2-1	TGTGCCAGCAGCCAAGATATCGTCAGCTACAATGAGCAGTTCTTC	CASSQDIVSYNEQFF
NA	TRBV11-2	NA	TRBJ2-7	TGTGCCAGCAGCTCCTACGAGCAGTACTTC	CASSSYEQYF
NA	TRBV20-1	NA	TRBJ1-3	TGCAGTGCTAGTGCAGCGGCAGGAAACACCATATATTTT	CSASAAAGNTIYF
TRBD1	TRBV6-5	NA	TRBJ2-7	TGTGCCAGCTTAGGAACAGGGGACTACGAGCAGTACTTC	CASLGTGDYEQYF
NA	TRBV28	NA	TRBJ2-3	TGTGCCAGCAGTTTATACGCAGATACGCAGTATTTT	CASSLYADTQYF
TRBD2	TRBV5-6	NA	TRBJ2-2	TGTGCCAGCAGCTTGTTTTCCGGGAGGGCAAGGGACACCGGGGAGCTGTTTTTT	CASSLFSGRARDTGELFF
NA	TRBV6-5	NA	TRBJ2-7	TGTGCCAGCAGGAGTCGGAGATACGAGCAGTACTTC	CASRSRRYEQYF
NA	TRBV6-5	few	TRBJ1-1	TGTGCCAGCAGCCGGGGGTGGCAGAACACTGAAGCTTTCTTT	CASSRGWQNTEAFF
NA	TRBV3-1/TRBV3-2	NA	TRBJ1-1	TGTGCCAGCAGCCACCCCACCGGGGAAGCTTTCTTT	CASSHPTGEAFF
TRBD1	TRBV7-9	few	TRBJ1-5	TGTGCCAGCAGCTTAGGACAGGGGAGCAATCAGCCCCAGCATTTT	CASSLGQGSNQPQHF
NA	TRBV29-1	NA	TRBJ2-7	TGCAGCGTTAAGCGAACTGAGTACGAGCAGTACTTC	CSVKRTEYEQYF
NA	TRBV19	NA	TRBJ1-1	TGTGCCTCAAGCTGGGGGATGAACACTGAAGCTTTCTTT	CASSWGMNTEAFF
TRBD2	TRBV30	NA	TRBJ2-1	TGTGCCTGGAGCCTGGGGAGGGCCCCCGGGGCCTACAATGAGCAGTTCTTC	CAWSLGRAPGAYNEQFF
TRBD1	TRBV7-8	few	TRBJ1-2	TGTGCCAGCAGCCGGGACAGAAACTATGGCTACACCTTC	CASSRDRNYGYTF
TRBD2	TRBV5-6	NA	TRBJ2-1	TGTGCCAGCAGTTCCCCGGGGACTAGCGGGGTGGAAGAGCAGTTCTTC	CASSSPGTSGVEEQFF
NA	TRBV14	NA	TRBJ1-6	TGTGCCAGCAGCCAAGTCGTGGTTAATTCACCCCTCCACTTT	CASSQVVVNSPLHF
TRBD2	TRBV9	NA	TRBJ2-1	TGTGCCAGCAGCGTCGGCGGGAGGGTTTCGAATGAGCAGTTCTTC	CASSVGGRVSNEQFF
TRBD2	TRBV7-2	NA	TRBJ2-7	TGTGCCAGCAGCTTAGTGGCTAGCGGGGGGCCAGACGTCTACGAGCAGTACTTC	CASSLVASGGPDVYEQYF
NA	TRBV28	NA	TRBJ1-5	TGTGCCAGCAGTTTAGACTGGGGCAATCAGCCCCAGCATTTT	CASSLDWGNQPQHF